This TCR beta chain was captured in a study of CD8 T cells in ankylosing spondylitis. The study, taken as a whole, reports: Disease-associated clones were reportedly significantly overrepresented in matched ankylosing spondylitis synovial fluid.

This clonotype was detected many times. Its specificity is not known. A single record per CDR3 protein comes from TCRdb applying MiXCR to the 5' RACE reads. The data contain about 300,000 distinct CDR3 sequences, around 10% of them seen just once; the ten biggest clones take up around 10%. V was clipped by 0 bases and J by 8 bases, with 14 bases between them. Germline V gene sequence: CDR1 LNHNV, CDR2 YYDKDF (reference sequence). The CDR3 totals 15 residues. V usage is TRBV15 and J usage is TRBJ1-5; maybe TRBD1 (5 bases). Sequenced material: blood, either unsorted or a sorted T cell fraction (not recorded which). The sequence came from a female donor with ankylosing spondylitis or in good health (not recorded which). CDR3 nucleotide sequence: TGTGCCACCAGCAGAGATAAGGGGATGGAGGAGCCCCAGCATTTT. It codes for CATSRDKGMEEPQHF.